This T cell receptor beta chain was profiled in a study of response to subunit inactivated influenza vaccine. Study-wide findings and caveats: Few new T cells, the authors suggested, are recruited by each seasonal influenza vaccination.

A note on this clonotype: The antigen remains unidentified.

Germline lookup yields CDR1 MNHEY and CDR2 SMNVEV (reference sequence). Trimming left V 5 bases short and J 5 bases short, with 15 bases between. This CDR3 has 14 amino acids. One entry per CDR3 protein results from TCRdb running MiXCR on the RT-PCR reads. The sample consists of over 150,000 distinct CDR3 sequences, around 9.9% of them appearing once. The source of this sequence is a man aged 50 to 60 who received an inactivated influenza vaccine. The source was non-naive T cells sorted from PBMCs, collected 45 days after vaccination. This sequence joins TRBV27 and TRBJ1-1; maybe TRBD1 (6 bases). The CDR3 here is CASSAEGGGTEAFF. For the CDR3, the DNA is TGTGCCAGCAGTGCCGAGGGGGGGGGAACTGAAGCTTTCTTT.